These 25 T cell receptor beta chains originate from one sample sequenced in a study of blood T cell repertoires in COVID-19 (TCRdb year 2020). Libraries were constructed by the immunoSEQ multiplex PCR assay. Sourced from immuneACCESS, this table was stored by TCRdb with only in-frame sequences that have V and J called. A share of the clones is absent; for the studies checked, an unresolved V gene accounts for under half, and the remainder has no known explanation. In all, the sample holds some 170,000 clones, and roughly 90% of those were seen once. The top ten hold 3.9% of the sample. The sequenced sample was peripheral blood. Every receptor here comes from a woman aged 60 to 75 who had recovered from COVID-19.

The J gene is TRBJ1-1, the V gene TRBV7-2, with TRBD1 matching 7 bases. This CDR3 contains 14 residues. Germline loops: CDR1 SGHTA, CDR2 FQGNSA. V dropped 4 bases and J dropped 10; count of bases not matched to a gene: 12. The CDR3 DNA reads TGTGCCAGCAGCTCCCCAGGGGGGCGCGGAGGAGCTTTCTTT. It translates to CASSSPGGRGGAFF.

The chain couples TRBV12-3 or TRBV12-4 to TRBJ1-4, with D unclear. The V end lost 6 bases, the J end lost 12 bases, and 11 bases lay between the germline ends. CDR3 size: 11 residues. CDR3 residues: CASSSQVELFF. CDR3 sequence (DNA): TGTGCCAGCAGCTCCCAGGTTGAACTGTTTTTT.

The rearrangement links TRBV24-1 to TRBJ2-5; 7 bases match TRBD1. The germline V gene encodes CDR1 KGHDR and CDR2 SFDVKD. The CDR3 totals 15 residues. The V segment lost 4 bases and the J segment 1 base; nucleotides outside the gene matches: 5. CDR3 in DNA: TGTGCCACCAGTGAAGACCAGGGGGTCCAAGAGACCCAGTACTTC. Its translation is CATSEDQGVQETQYF.

This clone has more than one count but fewer than ten. The chain combines TRBV6-5 with TRBJ2-7; 9 nucleotides agree with TRBD1. The ends lost 0 bases at V and 2 bases at J; junction bases unmatched: 5. The V gene's germline CDR1 is MNHEY and CDR2 SVGAGI. The CDR3 sequence is 16 residues long. In nucleotides, the CDR3 is TGTGCCAGCAGTTACTCGCTACAGGGGGCCACCTACGAGCAGTACTTC. It is translated as CASSYSLQGATYEQYF.

This clone was observed a single time. The chain employs TRBV18 and TRBJ2-3, with D perhaps matching TRBD1 (6 bases). Trimming took off 3 bases at V and 1 base at J, with 17 bases between the two ends. This CDR3 region has 17 residues. Germline V gene lookup returns CDR1 KGHSH and CDR2 LQKENI. CDR3 sequence (DNA): TGTGCCAGCTCACCGCTCGACAGGACATGGGGCACAGATACGCAGTATTTT. Protein sequence: CASSPLDRTWGTDTQYF. Variable domain in full (rest from reference TRBV18 and TRBJ2-3): NAGVMQNPRHLVRRRGQEARLRCSPMKGHSHVYWYRQLPEEGLKFMVYLQKENIIDESGMPKERFSAEFPKEGPSILRIQQVVRGDSAAYFCASSPLDRTWGTDTQYFGPGTRLTVL.

The chain employs TRBV10-3 and TRBJ1-5; TRBD1 matches 7 bases. The CDR3 is 13 amino acids. The germline V gene has CDR1 ENHRY and CDR2 SYGVKD. V gave up 7 bases and J gave up 5 bases; unmatched junction bases: 5. The CDR3 nucleotides read TGTGCCATCACCGACAGGGCGGATCAGCCCCAGCATTTT. Translation: CAITDRADQPQHF.

The V and J genes are TRBV7-9 and TRBJ2-1, with 15 bases that match TRBD2. The CDR3 sequence is 17 residues long. Germline assignment: CDR1 SEHNR and CDR2 FQNEAQ (reference sequence). The trim removed 5 bases at V and 8 bases at J, leaving 10 bases unmatched. The CDR3 is CASSRPGLAGGFHEQFF. The CDR3, as DNA: TGTGCCAGCAGCCGCCCGGGACTAGCGGGGGGTTTTCATGAGCAGTTCTTC.

V and J are TRBV24-1 and TRBJ2-3, with D perhaps matching TRBD1 (6 bases). CDR1 is KGHDR and CDR2 is SFDVKD in the germline V gene. Trimming took 4 bases from V and 0 from J, leaving 16 bases between them. This CDR3 region has 17 residues. The CDR3 bases are TGTGCCACCAGTGACTTTTCAGGGGTTCCTAGCACAGATACGCAGTATTTT. Its protein is CATSDFSGVPSTDTQYF.

CDR3 in amino acids: CASSDRKNIQYF. Written as DNA, the CDR3 is TGTGCCAGTAGTGACAGAAAAAACATTCAGTACTTC. The chain recombines TRBV19 with TRBJ2-4; perhaps TRBD1 as D (5 bases). Trimming took 5 bases from V and 4 from J, leaving 6 bases between them. The V gene's germline CDR1 is LNHDA and CDR2 SQIVND (reference sequence). The CDR3 length is 12 residues.

CDR3 in amino acids: CASSAPGGYNSPLHF. CDR3 DNA: TGCGCCAGCAGCGCCCCGGGGGGCTATAATTCACCCCTCCACTTT. The J gene is TRBJ1-6, the V gene TRBV5-1, with D possibly matching TRBD1 (5 bases). This CDR3 has 15 residues. Per germline, CDR1 SGHRS and CDR2 YFSETQ. V lost 4 bases, J lost 3 bases, and 11 bases lay in between.

J is TRBJ2-3 and V is TRBV24-1; TRBD2 is a possible D gene (7 bases). V gave up 12 bases and J gave up 4 bases, with 25 bases separating them. This CDR3 comprises 16 residues. The germline V gene has CDR1 KGHDR and CDR2 SFDVKD. The CDR3 coding sequence is TGTGCCTCGGCGGGGGCCGGGGCCCTGGGCCCAGATACGCAGTATTTT. It encodes CASAGAGALGPDTQYF.

This sequence joins TRBV5-4 and TRBJ1-2; 7 bases agree with TRBD1. CDR1 and CDR2 (germline): SGHNT, YYREEE (reference sequence). CDR3 length equals 15 residues. J was trimmed by 0 bases and V by 4 bases; bases with no gene match: 6. The CDR3 protein is CASSPAGTANYGYTF. The CDR3 region has the DNA TGTGCCAGCAGCCCGGCGGGGACAGCTAACTATGGCTACACCTTC. Filled out from reference TRBV5-4 and TRBJ1-2, the complete variable domain reads ETGVTQSPTHLIKTRGQQVTLRCSSQSGHNTVSWYQQALGQGPQFIFQYYREEENGRGNFPPRFSGLQFPNYSSELNVNALELDDSALYLCASSPAGTANYGYTFGSGTRLTVV.

The rearrangement joins TRBV10-3 to TRBJ1-5, with D perhaps matching TRBD1 (6 bases). V dropped 0 bases and J dropped 5 bases, with 11 bases sitting between them. Per germline, CDR1 ENHRY and CDR2 SYGVKD. The CDR3 runs 15 residues. The CDR3 reads CAISESGQLDQPQHF. The CDR3 DNA follows: TGTGCCATCAGTGAGTCCGGACAGCTAGATCAGCCCCAGCATTTT.

The V and J genes are TRBV5-1 and TRBJ1-4; D uncertain. V lost 0 bases to trimming and J lost 2 bases, with 5 bases between them. Germline V gene lookup returns CDR1 SGHRS and CDR2 YFSETQ. This CDR3 has 14 amino acids. The CDR3 DNA reads TGCGCCAGCAGCTTGGGGCGGACTAATGAAAAACTGTTTTTT. This encodes CASSLGRTNEKLFF.

This chain uses TRBV5-1 with TRBJ2-1; 12 bases map to TRBD2. V shed 4 bases, J shed 3 bases, and the junction held 5 bases outside the gene matches. The length of the CDR3 is 16 residues. Germline values: CDR1 SGHRS, CDR2 YFSETQ. As DNA, the CDR3 is TGCGCCAGCAGCGCTAGCGGGGGGGCCATCTACAATGAGCAGTTCTTC. Its protein is CASSASGGAIYNEQFF.

The rearrangement joins TRBV5-1 to TRBJ1-5; the match to TRBD1 covers 7 bases. This CDR3 comprises 17 residues. The junction had 10 bases not matched to a gene; V was cut back by 4 bases and J by 0 bases. Looked up from germline, CDR1 is SGHRS and CDR2 is YFSETQ. The DNA for the CDR3 is TGCGCCAGCAGCCCTGGGACAGCCAGTCATAGCAATCAGCCCCAGCATTTT. Translated: CASSPGTASHSNQPQHF.

J is TRBJ1-5 and V is TRBV2, with no clear D. With 9 bases removed from V and 2 bases from J, the gap between germline ends came to 11 bases. The germline gives CDR1 SNHLY, CDR2 FYNNEI. The CDR3 sequence is 13 residues long. CDR3 loop: CASGREGNQPQHF. In DNA form, the CDR3 reads TGTGCCAGTGGGCGCGAAGGCAATCAGCCCCAGCATTTT.

The gene calls are TRBV3-1 (or the pseudogene TRBV3-2) and TRBJ1-2, with D possibly being TRBD1 (5 bases). The CDR3 runs 14 residues. V gave up 2 bases and J gave up 3 bases, with 10 bases separating them. Looked up from germline, CDR1 is LGHDT and CDR2 is YNNKEL (reference sequence). In nucleotides, the CDR3 is TGTGCCAGCAGCCAATCCGGACACCACTATGGCTACACCTTC. This codes for CASSQSGHHYGYTF.

This chain uses TRBV7-8 with TRBJ2-5; D possibly corresponds to TRBD2 (5 bases). Germline V lookup: CDR1 SGHVS, CDR2 FQNEAQ. Trimming took 1 base from V and 6 from J, leaving 12 bases between them. The CDR3 covers 14 residues. The CDR3 reads CASSLGSSIQTQYF. The CDR3 nucleotides are TGTGCCAGCAGCTTAGGATCTAGCATCCAGACCCAGTACTTC.

This chain uses TRBV27 with TRBJ2-5; 8 bases align to TRBD2. The CDR3 is 17 amino acids. Germline values: CDR1 MNHEY, CDR2 SMNVEV (reference sequence). Trimming at V came to 5 bases and at J to 0 bases, leaving 11 bases not matched to a gene. This CDR3 is CASSPRFGGGYQETQYF. As DNA, the CDR3 is TGTGCCAGCAGTCCTCGTTTTGGCGGGGGGTACCAAGAGACCCAGTACTTC.

The J gene is TRBJ2-7, the V gene TRBV29-1; the D is unclear. Trimming pared 7 bases from V and 10 bases from J, leaving 23 bases between. CDR3 size: 13 residues. From germline, CDR1 is SQVTM and CDR2 ANQGSEA. The DNA for the CDR3 is TGCAGCGCCTGCCGCGGAACCCGCTCGACTCAGTACTTC. Translated, it gives CSACRGTRSTQYF.

The chain combines TRBV15 with TRBJ2-7; tentative D call: TRBD2 (6 bases). The germline CDR1 and CDR2 sequences are LNHNV and YYDKDF (reference sequence). The V and J ends lost 3 bases and 9 bases respectively, with 21 bases between them. The CDR3 extends over 15 amino acids. CDR3 nucleotides: TGTGCCACCAGCAGTTCTGGGTGGGAGGAAAAGGGGCAGTACTTC. It specifies CATSSSGWEEKGQYF.

This chain joins TRBV5-1 and TRBJ2-3, with 12 bases identical to TRBD2. The germline gives CDR1 SGHRS, CDR2 YFSETQ. Trimming took 4 bases from V and 1 from J; bases not matched to a gene: 4. The CDR3 is 16 amino acids. Here the CDR3 reads CASSGRTSGGTDTQYF. The CDR3 DNA follows: TGCGCCAGCAGCGGCCGGACTAGCGGGGGCACAGATACGCAGTATTTT.

The chain combines TRBV27 with TRBJ1-2; no definite D call. V gave up 0 bases and J gave up 5 bases, with 13 bases separating them. The CDR3 runs to 15 residues. CDR1 and CDR2 (germline): MNHEY, SMNVEV (reference sequence). The CDR3 bases are TGTGCCAGCAGTTTATCGCTCCCAGGAGGATATGGCTACACCTTC. It specifies CASSLSLPGGYGYTF.

The chain joins TRBV19 to TRBJ1-6; D is unresolved. This CDR3 has 12 amino acids. The V gene lost 8 bases and the J gene lost 8 bases, with 10 bases spanning the gap. In germline, CDR1 is LNHDA, CDR2 SQIVND (reference sequence). The CDR3 loop reads CASGSRDSPLHF. The CDR3 DNA reads TGTGCCAGTGGTTCTCGGGATTCACCCCTCCACTTT. Complete variable domain (other parts from reference TRBV19 and TRBJ1-6): DGGITQSPKYLFRKEGQNVTLSCEQNLNHDAMYWYRQDPGQGLRLIYYSQIVNDFQKGDIAEGYSVSREKKESFPLTVTSAQKNPTAFYLCASGSRDSPLHFGNGTRLTVT.